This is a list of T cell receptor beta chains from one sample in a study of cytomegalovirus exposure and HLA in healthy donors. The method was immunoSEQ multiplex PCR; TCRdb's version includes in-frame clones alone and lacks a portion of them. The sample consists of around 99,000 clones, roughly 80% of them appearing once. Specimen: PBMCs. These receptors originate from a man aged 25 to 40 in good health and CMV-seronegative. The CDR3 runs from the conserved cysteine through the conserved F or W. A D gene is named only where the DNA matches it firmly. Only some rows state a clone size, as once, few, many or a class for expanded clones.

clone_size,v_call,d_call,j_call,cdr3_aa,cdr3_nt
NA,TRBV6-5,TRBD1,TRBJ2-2,CASVGDRSITGELFF,TGTGCCAGCGTAGGGGACAGATCTATCACCGGGGAGCTGTTTTTT
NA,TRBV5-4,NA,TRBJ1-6,CASSLQNSPLHF,TGTGCCAGCAGCTTGCAGAATTCACCCCTCCACTTT
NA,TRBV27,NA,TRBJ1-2,CASSLKGGDYGYTF,TGTGCCAGCAGTTTAAAGGGGGGGGACTATGGCTACACCTTC
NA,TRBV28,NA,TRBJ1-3,CASSHVDSGNTIYF,TGTGCCAGCAGCCATGTAGACTCTGGAAACACCATATATTTT
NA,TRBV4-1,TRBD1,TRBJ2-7,CASSQATGDLREQYF,TGCGCCAGCAGCCAAGCTACAGGGGACCTGAGGGAGCAGTACTTC
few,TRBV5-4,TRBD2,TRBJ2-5,CASSPAGIQETQYF,TGTGCCAGCAGCCCAGCGGGGATCCAAGAGACCCAGTACTTC
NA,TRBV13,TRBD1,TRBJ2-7,CASSLVGTGTDEQYF,TGTGCCAGCAGCTTAGTCGGGACAGGGACCGACGAGCAGTACTTC
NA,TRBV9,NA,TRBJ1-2,CASSPLGGAEGYTF,TGTGCCAGCAGCCCCCTCGGGGGGGCGGAAGGCTACACCTTC
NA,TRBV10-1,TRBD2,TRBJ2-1,CASSESGGGLYNEQFF,TGCGCCAGCAGTGAGTCCGGGGGGGGACTCTACAATGAGCAGTTCTTC
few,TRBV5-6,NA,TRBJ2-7,CASSLWPPGYEQYF,TGTGCCAGCAGCTTGTGGCCACCAGGGTACGAGCAGTACTTC
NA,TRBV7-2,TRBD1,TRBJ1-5,CASSPTDRISNQPQHF,TGTGCCAGCAGCCCCACGGACAGGATTAGCAATCAGCCCCAGCATTTT
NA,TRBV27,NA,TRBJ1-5,CASSLSSLQPQHF,TGTGCCAGCAGTTTATCGAGTCTACAGCCCCAGCATTTT
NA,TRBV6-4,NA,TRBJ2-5,CASSDFPGKETQYF,TGTGCCAGCAGTGACTTCCCAGGAAAAGAGACCCAGTACTTC
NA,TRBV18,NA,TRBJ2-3,CASSPQQEGDTQYF,TGTGCCAGCTCACCACAACAGGAAGGAGATACGCAGTATTTT
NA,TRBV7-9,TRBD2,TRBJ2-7,CASSSTSGYEQYF,TGTGCCAGCAGCTCGACTAGCGGCTACGAGCAGTACTTC
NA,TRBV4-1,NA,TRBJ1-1,CASSLTMGANTEAFF,TGCGCCAGCAGCCTGACCATGGGGGCGAACACTGAAGCTTTCTTT
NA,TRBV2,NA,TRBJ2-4,CASSTRRNIQYF,TGTGCCAGCAGTACGAGGAGAAACATTCAGTACTTC
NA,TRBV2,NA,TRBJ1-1,CASTSPGRVATEAFF,TGTGCCAGCACCTCCCCCGGGAGAGTAGCTACTGAAGCTTTCTTT
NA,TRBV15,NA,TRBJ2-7,CATRASRDEQYF,TGTGCCACCAGAGCCAGCCGGGACGAGCAGTACTTC
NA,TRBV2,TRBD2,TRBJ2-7,CASSQQGLGGLADVRSYEQYF,TGTGCCAGCAGTCAACAGGGGTTAGGAGGACTAGCGGATGTCCGCTCCTACGAGCAGTACTTC
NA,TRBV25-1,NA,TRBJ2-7,CASSGERGGSYEQYF,TGTGCCAGCAGTGGAGAAAGGGGGGGTAGTTACGAGCAGTACTTC
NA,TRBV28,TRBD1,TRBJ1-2,CASSYRGPNYGYTF,TGTGCCAGCAGTTACAGGGGACCAAACTATGGCTACACCTTC
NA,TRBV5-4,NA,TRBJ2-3,CASSLSGPDTQYF,TGTGCCAGTAGCCTTTCTGGCCCAGATACGCAGTATTTT
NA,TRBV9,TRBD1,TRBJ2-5,CASSTGQGETQYF,TGTGCCAGCAGCACCGGACAGGGTGAGACCCAGTACTTC
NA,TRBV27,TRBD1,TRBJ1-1,CASSLGQGWTEAFF,TGTGCCAGCAGTTTGGGACAGGGATGGACTGAAGCTTTCTTT